A single sample gave rise to the 10 T cell receptor beta chains below, sequenced in a study of T-cell memory formation after mild COVID-19. TCRdb re-called the 5' RACE reads through MiXCR, storing one row per CDR3 protein. The sample records around 500,000 distinct CDR3 sequences, 15% to 20% being singletons. The sample was PBMCs or a T cell subset sorted from them (not recorded which). These TCRs come from an adult woman who had mild COVID-19 (a few samples of this study predate the infection). Cell type and time point are not known.

This clonotype turned up a few times. The rearrangement joins TRBV29-1 to TRBJ2-1; D remains unclear. The germline V and J ends were trimmed by 0 bases and 10 bases, with 19 bases remaining between them. This CDR3 is built from 15 residues. CDR1 is SQVTM and CDR2 is ANQGSEA in the germline V gene. The CDR3 is CSVEEFPSWGSEQFF. The CDR3 region has the DNA TGCAGCGTTGAAGAGTTCCCCTCGTGGGGATCGGAGCAGTTCTTC.

This clonotype was seen a handful of times. The chain couples TRBV6-5 to TRBJ1-2; perhaps TRBD1 as D (5 bases). Deletions cut 2 bases from V and 3 bases from J, with 16 bases between. CDR1 is MNHEY and CDR2 is SVGAGI in the germline V gene. The CDR3 totals 16 residues. CDR3 in amino acids: CASSYGSAGWDYGYTF. Here the CDR3 DNA reads TGTGCCAGCAGTTACGGCTCGGCAGGGTGGGACTATGGCTACACCTTC.

This chain connects TRBV29-1 to TRBJ2-7; D remains ambiguous. The CDR3 loop spans 14 amino acids. Trimming took 4 bases from V and 4 from J, leaving 17 bases between them. Germline V gene data show CDR1 as SQVTM and CDR2 as ANQGSEA. The chain's CDR3 is CSVGHIGPRYEQYF. CDR3 sequence (DNA): TGCAGCGTTGGCCACATCGGGCCTCGGTACGAGCAGTACTTC.

This sequence joins TRBV29-1 and TRBJ2-7; D assignment may be TRBD1 or TRBD2 (5 bases each). This CDR3 has 12 amino acids. Trimming shortened V by 4 bases and J by 4 bases, and 11 bases separated the two germline ends. Per germline, CDR1 SQVTM and CDR2 ANQGSEA. CDR3 in amino acids: CSVGGAPYEQYF. In nucleotides, the CDR3 is TGCAGCGTTGGAGGGGCGCCTTACGAGCAGTACTTC.

The chain has TRBV12-3 or TRBV12-4 and TRBJ1-1; D possibly corresponds to TRBD1 (5 bases). This CDR3 is 16 amino acids long. V was clipped by 2 bases and J by 1 base, with 14 bases between them. The chain's CDR3 is CASSLPGRGANTEAFF. The CDR3 bases are TGTGCCAGCAGTTTACCTGGACGTGGGGCGAACACTGAAGCTTTCTTT.

The V gene is TRBV5-1, the J gene TRBJ1-1, with D possibly matching TRBD1 (5 bases). V was cut by 4 bases and J by 3 bases, with 16 bases left in between. The CDR3 runs to 15 residues. The germline V gene has CDR1 SGHRS and CDR2 YFSETQ. DNA of the CDR3: TGCGCCAGCAGCGGGGGAGCGGGGGGTGACACTGAAGCTTTCTTT. This gives the protein CASSGGAGGDTEAFF.

This chain joins TRBV7-6 and TRBJ2-3; D remains unclear. The CDR3 spans 14 residues. The germline V gene has CDR1 SGHVS and CDR2 FNYEAQ. Trimming stripped 5 bases from V and 6 bases from J, with 15 bases between. The CDR3 reads CASSPETPQDTQYF. CDR3 DNA sequence: TGTGCCAGCAGCCCCGAAACTCCACAGGATACGCAGTATTTT.

The genes are TRBV7-3 and TRBJ2-2, with TRBD1 as a possible D gene (6 bases). The V gene's germline CDR1 is SGHTA and CDR2 FQGTGA. Trimming shortened V by 6 bases and J by 2 bases, and 16 bases separated the two germline ends. The CDR3 consists of 16 residues. CDR3 loop: CASSSPQGPNTGELFF. In DNA, the CDR3 is TGTGCCAGCAGTTCCCCTCAGGGGCCAAACACCGGGGAGCTGTTTTTT. The full variable domain, rest sourced from reference TRBV7-3 and TRBJ2-2, is GAGVSQTPSNKVTEKGKYVELRCDPISGHTALYWYRQSLGQGPEFLIYFQGTGAADDSGLPNDRFFAVRPEGSVSTLKIQRTERGDSAVYLCASSSPQGPNTGELFFGEGSRLTVL.

CDR3 loop: CASSQDRGQYF. CDR3 in DNA: TGTGCCAGCAGCCAAGATCGAGGGCAGTACTTC. This sequence joins TRBV3-1 and TRBJ2-7; D is unclear. V lost 0 bases to trimming and J lost 9 bases, with 6 bases between them. The CDR3 runs 11 residues. The germline gives CDR1 LGHDT, CDR2 YNNKEL (reference sequence).

This clonotype has a handful of counts. The chain employs TRBV7-9 and TRBJ2-5, with D perhaps TRBD1 (5 bases). The ends were cut back, 6 bases at V and 5 bases at J, with 13 bases in the middle. From germline, CDR1 is SEHNR and CDR2 FQNEAQ (reference sequence). The CDR3 loop spans 13 amino acids. The CDR3, as DNA: TGTGCCAGCAGACCAGGACATAAGGAGACCCAGTACTTC. Translated: CASRPGHKETQYF.